Below, 2 T cell receptor beta chains from the same sample are listed, as sequenced in a study of blood T cell repertoires in COVID-19. The assay was immunoSEQ multiplex PCR, and TCRdb's table has in-frame clones only and misses some. The sample carries a few hundred thousand clones, about 87% recorded once. The material sequenced was peripheral blood. The receptors were sampled from a woman between 50 and 59 years old with acute or convalescent COVID-19.

The chain combines TRBV29-1 with TRBJ2-7; TRBD1 might be the D (6 bases). V was cut by 5 bases and J by 5 bases, with 19 bases left in between. CDR1 is SQVTM, CDR2 ANQGSEA, per germline. This CDR3 contains 14 residues. CDR3 in amino acids: CSVLAGETRDEQYF. As DNA, the CDR3 is TGCAGCGTTCTGGCAGGGGAGACTCGTGACGAGCAGTACTTC.

The rearrangement uses TRBV29-1 and TRBJ2-1; TRBD2 matches 16 bases. The V and J ends lost 7 bases and 3 bases, in that order; junction bases with no gene match: 9. Germline V gene sequence: CDR1 SQVTM, CDR2 ANQGSEA. This CDR3 is built from 17 residues. CDR3 protein: CSAPGTSGRAFYNEQFF. DNA of the CDR3: TGCAGCGCCCCGGGGACTAGCGGGAGGGCCTTCTACAATGAGCAGTTCTTC.